The 21 T cell receptor beta chains below were found in one sample sequenced in a study of vaccination effects on CD4 cells after COVID-19. Antigen-specific CD4+ T cells were first expanded with viral peptide pools by the ViraFEST assay and only then sequenced. On roughly day 9 of culture, CD4+ T cells were separated out. Subjects were given two BNT162b2 or mRNA-1273 vaccine doses. Their antigens remain unidentified. TCRdb's copy holds only in-frame clones and misses some; the assay was immunoSEQ multiplex PCR. The table records about 24,000 clones, 81% of them present only once. Sample: CD4+ T cells from PBMCs cultured with SARS-CoV-2 spike peptides, taken after COVID-19 vaccination. All receptors derive from a human donor who received a COVID-19 vaccine. Some clones in this sample may be carry-over from other donors' samples.

The gene calls are TRBV7-3 and TRBJ1-1; possible D gene TRBD1, 6 bases. CDR1 and CDR2 from the germline V gene are SGHTA and FQGTGA. The CDR3 is made up of 16 amino acids. The ends were cut back, 0 bases at V and 0 bases at J, with 11 bases in the middle. The CDR3 DNA is TGTGCCAGCAGCTTAACTGGGTCAGGGGTGAACACTGAAGCTTTCTTT. Amino acids: CASSLTGSGVNTEAFF.

The chain has TRBV3-1 (or the pseudogene TRBV3-2) and TRBJ1-4; 11 bases fit TRBD1. Germline CDR1 LGHDT, CDR2 YNNKEL (reference sequence). This CDR3 region has 16 residues. V lost 1 base to trimming and J lost 4 bases; unmatched junction nucleotides: 2. As DNA, the CDR3 is TGTGCCAGCAGCCAAGGGGACAGGGGGGTTAATGAAAAACTGTTTTTT. Translating gives CASSQGDRGVNEKLFF.

The CDR3 nucleotides are TGTGCCAGCAGCGCCCGCGGGGGGGATTCACCCCTCCACTTT. The encoded protein is CASSARGGDSPLHF. The chain has TRBV7-8 and TRBJ1-6; maybe TRBD1 (5 bases). This CDR3 is built from 14 residues. The germline V and J ends were trimmed by 5 bases and 8 bases, with 13 bases remaining between them. Germline CDR1 reads SGHVS; CDR2 reads FQNEAQ.

The V gene is TRBV5-6, the J gene TRBJ1-2; no clear D. CDR3 length: 14 residues. Trimming removed 3 bases at V and 5 bases at J, with 14 bases between. From germline, CDR1 is SGHDT and CDR2 YYEEEE. CDR3 region: CASSSDGGGYGYTF. CDR3 sequence (DNA): TGTGCCAGCAGCTCCGACGGCGGCGGGTATGGCTACACCTTC. The full variable domain, rest sourced from reference TRBV5-6 and TRBJ1-2, is DAGVTQSPTHLIKTRGQQVTLRCSPKSGHDTVSWYQQALGQGPQFIFQYYEEEERQRGNFPDRFSGHQFPNYSSELNVNALLLGDSALYLCASSSDGGGYGYTFGSGTRLTVV.

This chain links TRBV11-2 with TRBJ2-2; D gene ambiguous. V gave up 5 bases and J gave up 6 bases, with 16 bases separating them. Germline V gene lookup returns CDR1 SGHAT and CDR2 FQNNGV. The CDR3 consists of 15 residues. The CDR3 DNA sequence: TGTGCCAGCAGCCCCCAAGGTGTGGGTGCCGGGGAGCTGTTTTTT. It specifies CASSPQGVGAGELFF. Full variable domain (rest looked up from reference TRBV11-2 and TRBJ2-2): EAGVAQSPRYKIIEKRQSVAFWCNPISGHATLYWYQQILGQGPKLLIQFQNNGVVDDSQLPKDRFSAERLKGVDSTLKIQPAKLEDSAVYLCASSPQGVGAGELFFGEGSRLTVL.

This chain connects TRBV6-5 to TRBJ1-5; TRBD1 might be the D (5 bases). Between the trimmed V and J ends, which lost 6 bases and 7 bases, there was a span of 19 bases. CDR3 length: 15 amino acids. CDR1 MNHEY and CDR2 SVGAGI come from the germline V gene. In DNA form, the CDR3 reads TGTGCCAGCAGAATAAGGGGAGGGCAAGGACAGCCCCAGCATTTT. Translation gives CASRIRGGQGQPQHF.

The chain combines TRBV19 with TRBJ1-2, with 7 bases identical to TRBD1. The CDR3 loop spans 16 amino acids. The germline V gene has CDR1 LNHDA and CDR2 SQIVND (reference sequence). The ends lost 0 bases at V and 5 bases at J; junction bases unmatched: 9. The CDR3 here is CASSIDKSTGRYGYTF. CDR3 DNA: TGTGCCAGTAGTATAGATAAATCGACAGGGAGGTATGGCTACACCTTC.

The chain is built from TRBV14 and TRBJ2-2, with D uncertain. Per the germline V gene, CDR1 is SGHDN and CDR2 is FVKESK. Deletions cut 3 bases from V and 2 bases from J, with 10 bases between. The CDR3 has 15 amino acids. CDR3 amino acids: CASSHSRLNTGELFF. In DNA form, the CDR3 reads TGTGCCAGCAGCCATAGTAGGCTTAACACCGGGGAGCTGTTTTTT.

The chain combines TRBV5-5 with TRBJ1-5; D not resolved. CDR1 is SGHKS, CDR2 YYEKEE, per germline (reference sequence). The V gene lost 4 bases and the J gene lost 3 bases, with 5 bases spanning the gap. This CDR3 is built from 12 residues. In DNA, the CDR3 is TGTGCCAGCAGCGGAACCAATCAGCCCCAGCATTTT. This translates into CASSGTNQPQHF.

V usage is TRBV4-3 and J usage is TRBJ2-3; 13 bases map to TRBD2. The CDR3 is 16 residues long. Germline-derived CDR1 and CDR2 are LGHNA and YSLEER. The V gene end was trimmed by 4 bases and the J gene end by 9 bases; junction bases not matched to a gene: 10. CDR3 sequence reads: CASSRTSGGVVGTQYF. The CDR3 region has the DNA TGCGCCAGCAGCCGAACTAGCGGGGGGGTTGTGGGCACGCAGTATTTT.

The chain uses TRBV7-9 and TRBJ2-1; 9 nucleotides line up with TRBD2. The CDR3 extends over 14 amino acids. J lost 8 bases, V lost 7 bases, and 9 bases had no gene match. Germline V gives CDR1 SEHNR, CDR2 FQNEAQ (reference sequence). This CDR3 reads CASTPAGGGDEQFF. As DNA, the CDR3 is TGTGCCAGCACCCCAGCGGGGGGCGGGGATGAGCAGTTCTTC.

V gene TRBV27 combines with J gene TRBJ1-4; maybe TRBD1 (5 bases). Trimming cost V 1 base and J 3 bases, with 9 bases left between them. The CDR3 is 15 residues long. Germline V gives CDR1 MNHEY, CDR2 SMNVEV (reference sequence). In nucleotides, the CDR3 is TGTGCCAGCAGTTTATTTGGGGCCGCTAATGAAAAACTGTTTTTT. The encoded protein is CASSLFGAANEKLFF.

J is TRBJ1-1 and V is TRBV29-1, with D possibly being TRBD1 (5 bases). CDR3 length: 11 amino acids. Looked up from germline, CDR1 is SQVTM and CDR2 is ANQGSEA. The CDR3 bases are TGCGCCCAGAAAGGGGTAAATGAAGCTTTCTTT. It yields the protein CAQKGVNEAFF. The full variable domain, with the rest looked up from reference TRBV29-1 and TRBJ1-1, is SAVISQKPSRDICQRGTSLTIQCQVDSQVTMMFWYRQQPGQSLTLIATANQGSEATYESGFVIDKFPISRPNLTFSTLTVSNMSPEDSSIYLCAQKGVNEAFFGQGTRLTVV.

The V call is TRBV6-5, the J call TRBJ2-3; TRBD2 might be the D (6 bases). This CDR3 region has 14 residues. The V end lost 2 bases, the J end lost 6 bases, and 12 bases lay between the germline ends. Germline values: CDR1 MNHEY, CDR2 SVGAGI. The CDR3 spells CASSYGGASDTQYF. In nucleotides, the CDR3 is TGTGCCAGCAGTTACGGAGGGGCATCTGATACGCAGTATTTT.

The V and J genes are TRBV18 and TRBJ1-3, with D possibly matching TRBD1 (6 bases). Germline loops: CDR1 KGHSH, CDR2 LQKENI. V dropped 2 bases and J dropped 0 bases, with 8 bases sitting between them. This CDR3 has 15 residues. The CDR3 region is CASSPGGSSGNTIYF. CDR3 nucleotide sequence: TGTGCCAGCTCACCAGGGGGCAGCTCTGGAAACACCATATATTTT.

V gene TRBV7-9 combines with J gene TRBJ2-3, with D hard to call. The CDR3 loop spans 12 amino acids. The V and J ends lost 5 bases and 2 bases respectively, with 5 bases between them. Germline CDR1 reads SEHNR; CDR2 reads FQNEAQ (reference sequence). CDR3 amino acids: CASSRTTDTQYF. Written as DNA, the CDR3 is TGTGCCAGCAGCCGGACCACAGATACGCAGTATTTT.

V gene TRBV28 combines with J gene TRBJ1-1; D remains unclear. With 6 bases removed from V and 3 bases from J, the gap between germline ends came to 14 bases. The CDR3 extends over 14 amino acids. Per the germline V gene, CDR1 is MDHEN and CDR2 is SYDVKM. CDR3 amino acids: CASRTGGRDTEAFF. The CDR3 region has the DNA TGTGCCAGCAGGACGGGCGGTAGGGACACTGAAGCTTTCTTT.

The chain employs TRBV2 and TRBJ2-2; 8 bases are a match to TRBD1. The CDR3 runs to 15 residues. From germline, CDR1 is SNHLY and CDR2 FYNNEI. Germline trimming cut 7 bases from V and 3 bases from J; bases unmatched to any gene: 7. CDR3 region: CASIRDRIDTGELFF. The DNA for the CDR3 is TGTGCCAGCATCCGGGACAGGATCGACACCGGGGAGCTGTTTTTT. Full variable domain (rest looked up from reference TRBV2 and TRBJ2-2): EPEVTQTPSHQVTQMGQEVILRCVPISNHLYFYWYRQILGQKVEFLVSFYNNEISEKSEIFDDQFSVERPDGSNFTLKIRSTKLEDSAMYFCASIRDRIDTGELFFGEGSRLTVL.

V and J are TRBV7-8 and TRBJ2-7; 10 bases match TRBD1. Germline-derived CDR1 and CDR2 are SGHVS and FQNEAQ. There are 13 residues in the CDR3. The junction had 2 bases not matched to a gene; V was cut back by 4 bases and J by 5 bases. The CDR3, as DNA: TGTGCCAGCAGCTCGGACAGGGGGGACGAGCAGTACGTC. This encodes CASSSDRGDEQYV.

This clone has only one observation. This rearrangement joins TRBV5-6 to TRBJ1-6; D is possibly TRBD1 (6 bases). Germline V gene data show CDR1 as SGHDT and CDR2 as YYEEEE. V was clipped by 0 bases and J by 3 bases, with 10 bases between them. The CDR3 totals 16 residues. The CDR3 region is CASSLDRAFYNSPLHF. CDR3 DNA sequence: TGTGCCAGCAGCTTGGACAGGGCCTTCTATAATTCACCCCTCCACTTT.

This rearrangement joins TRBV18 to TRBJ2-7; D is uncertain. The length of the CDR3 is 13 residues. V lost 5 bases to trimming and J lost 1 base, with 9 bases between them. CDR1 KGHSH and CDR2 LQKENI come from the germline V gene. The CDR3 bases are TGTGCCAGCTCATCGACTCTTTCCTACGAGCAGTACGTC. Amino acids: CASSSTLSYEQYV.